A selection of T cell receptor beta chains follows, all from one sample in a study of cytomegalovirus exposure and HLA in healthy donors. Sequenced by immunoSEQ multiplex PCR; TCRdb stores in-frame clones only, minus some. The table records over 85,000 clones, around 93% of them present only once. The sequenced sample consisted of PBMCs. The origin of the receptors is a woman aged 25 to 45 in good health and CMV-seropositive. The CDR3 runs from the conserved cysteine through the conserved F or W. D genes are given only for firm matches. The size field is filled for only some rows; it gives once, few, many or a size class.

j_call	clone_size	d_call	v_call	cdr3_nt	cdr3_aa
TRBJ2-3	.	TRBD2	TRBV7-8	TGTGCCAGCAGCCTACTAGCGGGAGGTGGTGCAGATACGCAGTATTTT	CASSLLAGGGADTQYF
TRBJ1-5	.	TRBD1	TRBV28	TGTGCCAGCAGTCGGCCGGGACAGCCCCCTTATAGCAATCAGCCCCAGCATTTT	CASSRPGQPPYSNQPQHF
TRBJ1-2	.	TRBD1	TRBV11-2	TGTGCCAGCAGCTCTGGCGGACAGGGGAACTATGGCTACACCTTC	CASSSGGQGNYGYTF
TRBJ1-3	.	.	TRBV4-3	TGCGCCAGCAGCCAACCCATCTCTGGAAACACCATATATTTT	CASSQPISGNTIYF
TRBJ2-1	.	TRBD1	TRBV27	TGTGCCAGCAGTTACAGGGGGCCCTCCTACAATGAGCAGTTCTTC	CASSYRGPSYNEQFF
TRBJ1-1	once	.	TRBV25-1	TGTGCCAGCAGAGGGGGAGCTTGGCGAGACAGGAACACTGAAGCTTTCTTT	CASRGGAWRDRNTEAFF
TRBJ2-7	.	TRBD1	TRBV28	TGTGCCAGCAGCAAACCCAGGGACAGGGGATACTCCTACGAGCAGTACTTC	CASSKPRDRGYSYEQYF
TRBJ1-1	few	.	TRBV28	TGTGCCAGCAGTTTCTCAGGGGAGATTGAAGCTTTCTTT	CASSFSGEIEAFF
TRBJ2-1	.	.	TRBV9	TGTGCCAGCAGCGTACAGGTGACCTACAATGAGCAGTTCTTC	CASSVQVTYNEQFF
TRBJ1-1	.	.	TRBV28	TGTGCCAGCTGGCCCCGAGGGAACACTGAAGCTTTCTTT	CASWPRGNTEAFF
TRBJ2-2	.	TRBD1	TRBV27	TGTGCCAGCAGTTTTCGTGGTCTGGACAGGGTAATCGCCGGGGAGCTGTTTTTT	CASSFRGLDRVIAGELFF
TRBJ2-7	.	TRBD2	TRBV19	TGTGCCAGTAGTATGCGGGAGCGGGTCTACGAGCAGTACTTC	CASSMRERVYEQYF